Listed below are T cell receptor beta chains from one sample, sequenced in a study of T cells in Graves' hyperthyroidism and ophthalmopathy. Each CDR3 protein gets one entry after TCRdb re-called the multiplex PCR reads with MiXCR. This sample carries around 350,000 distinct CDR3 sequences, 15% to 20% of them seen once, and the ten largest clones take about 4%. Source material: blood. The receptors were sampled from a woman younger than 35 with Graves' hyperthyroidism. CDR3s include the opening cysteine and the closing phenylalanine or tryptophan. Each record gives: D gene, clone size, V gene, CDR3 protein. D genes are given only for firm matches. Where a row states a size, it is once, few, many or the class of an expanded clone; other rows omit it.

d_gene: -
abundance: few
v_gene: TRBV20-1
CDR3aa: CSASGSQLEQYF

d_gene: -
abundance: many
v_gene: TRBV27
CDR3aa: CASSLAPTGLNTEAFF

d_gene: TRBD2
abundance: many
v_gene: TRBV20-1
CDR3aa: CSATSRTSYYEQYF

d_gene: TRBD2
abundance: many
v_gene: TRBV25-1
CDR3aa: CASTRPTGGGMYQETQYF

d_gene: -
abundance: many
v_gene: TRBV13
CDR3aa: CASSTTGQETQYF

d_gene: -
abundance: many
v_gene: TRBV28
CDR3aa: CASSLSSPPGKDTEAFF

d_gene: -
abundance: many
v_gene: TRBV18
CDR3aa: CASSPEIQGTEQYF

d_gene: -
abundance: many
v_gene: TRBV9
CDR3aa: CASSANRGNQPQHF

d_gene: -
abundance: many
v_gene: TRBV29-1
CDR3aa: CSVRAGNQPQHF

d_gene: TRBD1
abundance: many
v_gene: TRBV6-5
CDR3aa: CASRSGTVSNQPQHF

d_gene: -
abundance: many
v_gene: TRBV12-3/TRBV12-4
CDR3aa: CASSFITTGELFF

d_gene: -
abundance: few
v_gene: TRBV12-3/TRBV12-4
CDR3aa: CASSLRLFGATDTQYF

d_gene: -
abundance: many
v_gene: TRBV4-2
CDR3aa: CASSQDGSYSGTNVLTF

d_gene: -
abundance: many
v_gene: TRBV30
CDR3aa: CAWGPPRAIGTQYF

d_gene: TRBD1
abundance: few
v_gene: TRBV5-6
CDR3aa: CASSFGDRSTGELFF

d_gene: -
abundance: many
v_gene: TRBV6-5
CDR3aa: CASSLTQGANYGYTF

d_gene: -
abundance: many
v_gene: TRBV20-1
CDR3aa: CSARVGARAFF

d_gene: TRBD2
abundance: -
v_gene: TRBV13
CDR3aa: CASSLAGLAGVQRGEQYF

d_gene: -
abundance: many
v_gene: TRBV10-3
CDR3aa: CAILEGGSTEAFF

d_gene: TRBD2
abundance: -
v_gene: TRBV6-2/TRBV6-3
CDR3aa: CASSRIAGTIYEQYF

d_gene: TRBD1
abundance: many
v_gene: TRBV2
CDR3aa: CASSLTGETGELFF

d_gene: -
abundance: many
v_gene: TRBV2
CDR3aa: CASSDWDTAYEQYF

d_gene: TRBD1
abundance: many
v_gene: TRBV10-2
CDR3aa: CASRPGTGLSNQPQHF

d_gene: TRBD1
abundance: -
v_gene: TRBV6-1
CDR3aa: CASRETGRFQPQHF

d_gene: TRBD1
abundance: -
v_gene: TRBV5-1
CDR3aa: CASSSPGTGYEQYF

d_gene: -
abundance: -
v_gene: TRBV25-1
CDR3aa: CASSMSGWVSYEQYF

d_gene: -
abundance: many
v_gene: TRBV6-5
CDR3aa: CASSYSKQAGMNTEALF

d_gene: TRBD1
abundance: many
v_gene: TRBV7-2
CDR3aa: CASRTGGTNTEAFF

d_gene: -
abundance: medium-sized
v_gene: TRBV2
CDR3aa: CASSERQVYGYTF

d_gene: -
abundance: many
v_gene: TRBV11-2
CDR3aa: CASSQTLDGGMEAFF

d_gene: -
abundance: many
v_gene: TRBV4-2
CDR3aa: CASSQDEGNYGYTF

d_gene: TRBD1
abundance: many
v_gene: TRBV6-5
CDR3aa: CASRRLGTDTEAFF

d_gene: -
abundance: many
v_gene: TRBV12-3/TRBV12-4
CDR3aa: CASSFWDANSYEQYF

d_gene: -
abundance: many
v_gene: TRBV28
CDR3aa: CASSLFRRESTYGYTF

d_gene: -
abundance: -
v_gene: TRBV2
CDR3aa: CASSAEDQQYF

d_gene: -
abundance: -
v_gene: TRBV11-2
CDR3aa: CATVGIRVPYEQYF

d_gene: -
abundance: many
v_gene: TRBV28
CDR3aa: CASLGSFFSGNTIYF

d_gene: -
abundance: many
v_gene: TRBV6-5
CDR3aa: CASSYSYGQSYEQYF

d_gene: -
abundance: -
v_gene: TRBV7-9
CDR3aa: CASSGHQSSYEQYF

d_gene: TRBD2
abundance: many
v_gene: TRBV2
CDR3aa: CASSGSGGAVRGTQYF

d_gene: TRBD1
abundance: -
v_gene: TRBV2
CDR3aa: CASRGTGVAGELFF